Below, 5 T cell receptor beta chains from the same sample are listed, as sequenced in a study of OX40 agonist ivuxolimab in advanced cancers. Sequenced by immunoSEQ multiplex PCR; TCRdb stores in-frame clones only, minus some. This sample has some 77,000 clones, with 92% found just once. Specimen: CD4+ or CD8+ T cells sorted from blood, collected in a trial of the OX40 agonist ivuxolimab. The receptor source for this set is an adult with an advanced solid tumor such as melanoma, head and neck, liver or kidney cancer.

This clone appeared a single time. The rearrangement joins TRBV9 to TRBJ2-5; D is unresolved. Per germline, CDR1 SGDLS and CDR2 YYNGEE. Trimming removed 2 bases from V and 4 bases from J, with 9 bases in between. The CDR3 is 13 amino acids. CDR3 region: CASSVGFPETQYF. CDR3 DNA sequence: TGTGCCAGCAGCGTCGGTTTTCCAGAGACCCAGTACTTC. The whole variable domain, filled in from reference TRBV9 and TRBJ2-5, reads DSGVTQTPKHLITATGQRVTLRCSPRSGDLSVYWYQQSLDQGLQFLIQYYNGEERAKGNILERFSAQQFPDLHSELNLSSLELGDSALYFCASSVGFPETQYFGPGTRLLVL.

The V and J genes are TRBV27 and TRBJ2-1; 10 bases map to TRBD1. The length of the CDR3 is 15 residues. J was trimmed by 6 bases and V by 7 bases; bases with no gene match: 9. Germline CDR1 reads MNHEY; CDR2 reads SMNVEV (reference sequence). The CDR3 bases are TGTGCCAGCACCCAGGGACAGGGGCCCGCCAATGAGCAGTTCTTC. Its translation is CASTQGQGPANEQFF.

J is TRBJ2-7 and V is TRBV27; the D is unclear. CDR1 MNHEY and CDR2 SMNVEV come from the germline V gene (reference sequence). V lost 6 bases to trimming and J lost 0 bases, with 12 bases between them. CDR3 length equals 14 residues. CDR3 region: CASRYSRASYEQYF. CDR3 sequence (DNA): TGTGCCAGCAGGTACTCTAGAGCCTCCTACGAGCAGTACTTC.

The chain couples TRBV7-8 to TRBJ2-3, with 13 bases fitting TRBD2. V lost 5 bases, J lost 2 bases, and 4 bases stayed unmatched. In germline, CDR1 is SGHVS, CDR2 FQNEAQ. This CDR3 spans 16 amino acids. CDR3 DNA: TGTGCCAGCAGCGGTGGACTAGCGGGGGACACAGATACGCAGTATTTT. Translation: CASSGGLAGDTDTQYF. The variable domain in full, completed from reference TRBV7-8 and TRBJ2-3, reads GAGVSQSPRYKVAKRGQDVALRCDPISGHVSLFWYQQALGQGPEFLTYFQNEAQLDKSGLPSDRFFAERPEGSVSTLKIQRTQQEDSAVYLCASSGGLAGDTDTQYFGPGTRLTVL.

V gene TRBV27 combines with J gene TRBJ1-1; D remains ambiguous. Trimming shortened V by 4 bases and J by 1 base, and 10 bases separated the two germline ends. This CDR3 region has 14 residues. Germline V gene data show CDR1 as MNHEY and CDR2 as SMNVEV (reference sequence). The chain's CDR3 is CASSSPKGNTEAFF. CDR3 nucleotides: TGTGCCAGCAGTTCCCCTAAGGGGAACACTGAAGCTTTCTTT.